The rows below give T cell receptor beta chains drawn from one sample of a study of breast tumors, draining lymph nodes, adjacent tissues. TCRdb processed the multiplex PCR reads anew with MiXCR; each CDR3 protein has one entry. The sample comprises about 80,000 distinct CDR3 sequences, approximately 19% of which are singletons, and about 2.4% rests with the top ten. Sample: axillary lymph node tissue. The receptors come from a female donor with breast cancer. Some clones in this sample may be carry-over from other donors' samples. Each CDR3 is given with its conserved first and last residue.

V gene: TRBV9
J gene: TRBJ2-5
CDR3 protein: CASSVDPGMETQYF

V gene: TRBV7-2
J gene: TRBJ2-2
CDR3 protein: CASSSLTGGLRGAGELFF

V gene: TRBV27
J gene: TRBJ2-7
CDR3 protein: CASSLQLAGGLGEQYF

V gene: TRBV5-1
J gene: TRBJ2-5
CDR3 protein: CASSDQETQYF

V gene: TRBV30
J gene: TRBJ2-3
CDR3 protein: CAWSREGDTQYF

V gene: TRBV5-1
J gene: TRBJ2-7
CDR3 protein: CASSSVTGYYEQYF

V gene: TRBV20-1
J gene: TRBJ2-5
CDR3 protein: CSATSLWAQETQYF

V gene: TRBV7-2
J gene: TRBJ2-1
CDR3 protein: CASSLASGSPLYNEQFF

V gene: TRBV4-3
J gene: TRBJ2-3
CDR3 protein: CASSIAGGWDTQYF

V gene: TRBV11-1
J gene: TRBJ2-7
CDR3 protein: CASSPTGTYEQYF

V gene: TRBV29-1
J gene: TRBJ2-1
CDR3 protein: CSVRLAEQFF

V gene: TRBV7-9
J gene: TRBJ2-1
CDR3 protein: CASNNDVYNEQFF